One and the same sample provided the 10 T cell receptor beta chains below, sequenced in a study of post-analysis software for immune sequencing data. Study results and caveats: Roughly five TRBV segments appeared more often in patients than in controls, and TRBV5-6, TRBV5-1 and TRBV20-1 were among these.

Included in the TCR beta cDNA libraries were unique molecular identifiers. MiXCR, applied by TCRdb to the PCR reads, yields one record per CDR3 protein. The data show 650,000 to 900,000 distinct CDR3 sequences, around 46% seen once. Their target antigens are unknown. Sequencing was done on a sample of blood. The receptors shown here come from a girl aged 10-17 years with multiple sclerosis.

This clonotype was observed a handful of times. The V and J genes are TRBV20-1 and TRBJ2-1; possibly TRBD2 for D (5 bases). The CDR3 spans 11 residues. Germline V gives CDR1 DFQATT, CDR2 SNEGSKA (reference sequence). The germline V and J ends were trimmed by 4 bases and 9 bases, with 10 bases remaining between them. CDR3 DNA sequence: TGCAGTGCTAAACTAGTTGGTGAGCAGTTCTTC. Translation gives CSAKLVGEQFF.

The chain recombines TRBV6-1 with TRBJ1-6, with a possible D match to TRBD1 (5 bases). V was shortened by 6 bases and J by 7 bases, with 13 bases between the two germline ends. Germline V gives CDR1 MNHNS, CDR2 SASEGT. This CDR3 region has 14 residues. CDR3 sequence (DNA): TGTGCCAGCAGGGGGGAACCAGGGAATTCACCCCTCCACTTT. Residues: CASRGEPGNSPLHF.

CDR3 bases: TGTGCCAGCAGCTCCGGGACTAGCAAATACAATGAGCAGTTCTTC. It codes for CASSSGTSKYNEQFF. The chain combines TRBV13 with TRBJ2-1, with 9 bases that match TRBD2. V lost 4 bases and J lost 4; bases outside the gene matches: 5. In germline, CDR1 is PRHDT, CDR2 FYEKMQ (reference sequence). The CDR3 is 15 residues long.

This clonotype was picked up a small number of times. V and J are TRBV9 and TRBJ1-5; maybe TRBD1 (5 bases). Germline assignment: CDR1 SGDLS and CDR2 YYNGEE. The CDR3 covers 14 residues. V was clipped by 3 bases and J by 7 bases, with 14 bases between them. Written as DNA, the CDR3 is TGTGCCAGCAGCGGGGCAGGGTTTACGCAGCCCCAGCATTTT. This translates into CASSGAGFTQPQHF.

The rearrangement links TRBV6-1 to TRBJ1-5; D ambiguous. Trimming left V 6 bases short and J 1 base short, with 13 bases between. The CDR3 runs 15 residues. Germline loops: CDR1 MNHNS, CDR2 SASEGT. The CDR3 region has the DNA TGTGCCAGCAGCGAGGAGGCGGGGAGCAATCAGCCCCAGCATTTT. This gives the protein CASSEEAGSNQPQHF.

The chain employs TRBV7-2 and TRBJ2-5; 10 nucleotides agree with TRBD2. V trimming: 3 bases; J trimming: 0 bases; junction bases outside the gene matches: 10. Germline CDR1 is SGHTA and CDR2 is FQGNSA. The CDR3 has 18 residues. CDR3 bases: TGTGCCAGCAGCTTGAGATCAGGACTAGCGGCGTACCAAGAGACCCAGTACTTC. It encodes CASSLRSGLAAYQETQYF. The full variable domain, with the rest looked up from reference TRBV7-2 and TRBJ2-5, is GAGVSQSPSNKVTEKGKDVELRCDPISGHTALYWYRQSLGQGLEFLIYFQGNSAPDKSGLPSDRFSAERTGGSVSTLTIQRTQQEDSAVYLCASSLRSGLAAYQETQYFGPGTRLLVL.

The chain joins TRBV7-8 to TRBJ2-1; 9 nucleotides match TRBD2. This CDR3 is built from 15 residues. CDR1 and CDR2 (germline): SGHVS, FQNEAQ. V lost 1 base and J lost 7; bases outside the gene matches: 5. CDR3: CASSLGTSVGNEQFF. DNA of the CDR3: TGTGCCAGCAGCTTAGGGACTAGCGTTGGTAATGAGCAGTTCTTC.

The chain couples TRBV6-5 to TRBJ2-1; TRBD1 or TRBD2 may be the D gene (6 bases each). V lost 3 bases and J 0 bases, leaving 24 bases between the germline ends. The CDR3 is 20 amino acids. Germline-derived CDR1 and CDR2 are MNHEY and SVGAGI. CDR3 loop: CASSYLRGMGGRPSYNEQFF. In DNA form, the CDR3 reads TGTGCCAGCAGTTATCTCAGGGGCATGGGAGGCCGACCCTCCTACAATGAGCAGTTCTTC.

By share, this clonotype counts as medium-sized (0.01 to 0.1%). This chain connects TRBV2 to TRBJ2-5, with D unclear. Trimming took off 0 bases at V and 0 bases at J, with 11 bases between the two ends. There are 16 residues in the CDR3. Germline assignment: CDR1 SNHLY and CDR2 FYNNEI. The CDR3 region is CASSEAPFGDQETQYF. The CDR3 DNA follows: TGTGCCAGCAGTGAAGCCCCTTTCGGAGACCAAGAGACCCAGTACTTC.

The chain combines TRBV20-1 with TRBJ2-3, with D hard to call. The CDR3 totals 12 residues. Germline CDR1 is DFQATT and CDR2 is SNEGSKA (reference sequence). V gave up 1 base and J gave up 5 bases, with 7 bases separating them. The CDR3 protein is CSARGVGDTQYF. For the CDR3, the DNA is TGCAGTGCTAGAGGCGTGGGAGATACGCAGTATTTT.